The entry that follows covers one T cell receptor (beta chain) sequence. TRB was amplified from approximately 250 ng of peripheral blood genomic DNA per sample. The data stem from a study of T cell clusters in autoimmune cytopenias. One tube held mixed TRB-A and TRB-B primer pools for touch-down PCR. TCRdb re-called the multiplex PCR reads and catalogs CDR3 proteins one per entry, DNA excluded. The repertoire table contains about 6,100 distinct CDR3 sequences. Germline-derived CDR1 and CDR2 are MNHEY and SVGEGT. The length of the CDR3 is 14 residues. These data were also reused for a study on T cell repertoires in aging, cancer and after chemotherapy. That source reports: Healthy donor repertoires were recorded over several months to years and showed clear clonal overlap.

The J gene is TRBJ1-1, the V gene TRBV6-2 or TRBV6-3. The sequence was obtained from a human donor in good health. The sequenced sample was peripheral blood. CDR3 protein: CASSSQGSNTEAFF.